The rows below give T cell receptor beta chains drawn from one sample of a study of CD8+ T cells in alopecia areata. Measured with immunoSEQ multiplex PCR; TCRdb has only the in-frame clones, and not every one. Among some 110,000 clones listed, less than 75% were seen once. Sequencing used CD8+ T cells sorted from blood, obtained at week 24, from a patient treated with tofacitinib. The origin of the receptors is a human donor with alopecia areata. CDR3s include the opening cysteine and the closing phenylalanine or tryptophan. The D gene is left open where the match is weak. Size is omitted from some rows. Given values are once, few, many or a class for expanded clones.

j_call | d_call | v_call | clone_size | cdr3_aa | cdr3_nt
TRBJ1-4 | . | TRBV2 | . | CASSENRGVNEKLFF | TGTGCCAGCAGTGAAAATCGAGGGGTAAATGAAAAACTGTTTTTT
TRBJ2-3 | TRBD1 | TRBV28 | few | CASRRTGSTDTQYF | TGTGCCAGCAGGAGGACAGGGAGCACAGATACGCAGTATTTT
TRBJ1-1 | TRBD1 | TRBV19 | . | CASSVTGASEAFF | TGTGCCAGTAGTGTGACAGGGGCTTCTGAAGCTTTCTTT
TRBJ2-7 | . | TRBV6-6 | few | CATLQAGGVEQYF | TGTGCCACCCTACAAGCAGGGGGGGTCGAGCAGTACTTC
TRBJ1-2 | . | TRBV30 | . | CAWTPREGYGYTF | TGTGCCTGGACACCCCGCGAGGGTTATGGCTACACCTTC
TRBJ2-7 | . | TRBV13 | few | CASSLGGARGEQYF | TGTGCCAGCAGCTTAGGCGGGGCAAGGGGCGAGCAGTACTTC
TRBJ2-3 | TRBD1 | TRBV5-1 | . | CASTQGQGRTDTQYF | TGCGCCAGCACCCAGGGACAGGGTCGGACAGATACGCAGTATTTT
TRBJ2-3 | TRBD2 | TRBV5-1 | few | CASSLTSGAADTQYF | TGCGCCAGCAGCTTAACTAGCGGGGCGGCGGATACGCAGTATTTT
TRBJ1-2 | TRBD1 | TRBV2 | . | CASRVQGSNYGYTF | TGTGCCAGCAGGGTACAGGGGTCTAACTATGGCTACACCTTC
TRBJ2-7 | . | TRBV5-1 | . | CASSLWQTYEQYF | TGCGCCAGCAGCTTGTGGCAGACCTACGAGCAGTACTTC
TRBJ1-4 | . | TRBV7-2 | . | CASSLVLTNEKLFF | TGTGCCAGCAGCTTAGTATTAACTAATGAAAAACTGTTTTTT
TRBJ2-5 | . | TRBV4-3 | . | CASSRLHREQETQYF | TGCGCCAGCAGCCGACTACACCGAGAACAAGAGACCCAGTACTTC
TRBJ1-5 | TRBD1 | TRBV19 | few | CASSGTGGSLQPQHF | TGTGCCAGTAGTGGGACAGGGGGCAGTCTTCAGCCCCAGCATTTT
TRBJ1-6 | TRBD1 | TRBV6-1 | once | CASRPRDRFNSPLHF | TGTGCCAGCAGACCCCGGGACAGATTTAATTCACCCCTCCACTTT
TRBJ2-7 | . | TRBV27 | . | CASSWDGSSYEQYF | TGTGCCAGCAGTTGGGACGGAAGCTCCTACGAGCAGTACTTC
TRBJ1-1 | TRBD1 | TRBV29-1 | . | CSVEDLGAGDRVFEAFF | TGCAGCGTTGAAGATCTGGGGGCTGGGGACAGGGTTTTTGAAGCTTTCTTT
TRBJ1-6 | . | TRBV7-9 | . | CASSALGAGNSPLHF | TGTGCCAGCAGCGCCTTGGGGGCAGGTAATTCACCCCTCCACTTT
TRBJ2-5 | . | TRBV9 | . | CASSVGGEETQYF | TGTGCCAGCAGCGTAGGGGGAGAAGAGACCCAGTACTTC
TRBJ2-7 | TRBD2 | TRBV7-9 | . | CASSLLAGDHEQYF | TGTGCCAGCAGCCTACTAGCGGGGGACCACGAGCAGTACTTC
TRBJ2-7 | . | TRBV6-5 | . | CASSYQERGGEQYF | TGTGCCAGCAGTTACCAGGAAAGGGGTGGCGAGCAGTACTTC
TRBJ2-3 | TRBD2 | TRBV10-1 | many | CASSEKAGGPDTQYF | TGCGCCAGCAGTGAGAAAGCGGGGGGGCCAGATACGCAGTATTTT
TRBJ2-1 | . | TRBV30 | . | CAWSWVTDSYNEQFF | TGTGCCTGGAGTTGGGTCACAGACTCCTACAATGAGCAGTTCTTC
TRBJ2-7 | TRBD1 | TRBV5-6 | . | CASSEGQGRTYEQYF | TGTGCCAGCAGCGAGGGACAGGGAAGAACCTACGAGCAGTACTTC
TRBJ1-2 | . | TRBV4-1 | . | CASSQGQGQGHGYTF | TGCGCCAGCAGCCAAGGTCAGGGGCAGGGACATGGCTACACCTTC
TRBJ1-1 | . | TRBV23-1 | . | CASSQPHNMLGNTEAFF | TGCGCCAGCAGTCAACCCCACAACATGCTGGGGAACACTGAAGCTTTCTTT
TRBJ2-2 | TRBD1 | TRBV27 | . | CASSGAGGWIDTGELFF | TGTGCCAGCAGTGGGGCAGGGGGCTGGATCGACACCGGGGAGCTGTTTTTT
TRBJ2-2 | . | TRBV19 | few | CASGTSGLTGELFF | TGTGCCAGTGGGACATCCGGGCTTACCGGGGAGCTGTTTTTT
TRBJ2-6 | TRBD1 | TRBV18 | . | CASRDGQVLHSGANVLTF | TGTGCCAGCCGGGACGGACAGGTGCTACACTCTGGGGCCAACGTCCTGACTTTC
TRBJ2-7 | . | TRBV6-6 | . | CASIPGTGPYEQYF | TGTGCCAGCATCCCCGGCACAGGGCCTTACGAGCAGTACTTC
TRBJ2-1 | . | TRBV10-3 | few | CAIEDGEEQFF | TGTGCCATAGAAGACGGGGAAGAGCAGTTCTTC
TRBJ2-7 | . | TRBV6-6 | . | CASREVGYEQYF | TGTGCCAGCAGAGAAGTTGGCTACGAGCAGTACTTC
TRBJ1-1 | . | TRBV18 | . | CASSPPEGTVVEAFF | TGTGCCAGCTCACCACCGGAAGGGACGGTCGTTGAAGCTTTCTTT
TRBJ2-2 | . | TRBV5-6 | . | CASSLTRLYTGELFF | TGTGCCAGCAGCTTGACAAGACTCTACACCGGGGAGCTGTTTTTT
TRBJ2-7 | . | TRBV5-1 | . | CASRDGVSYEQYF | TGCGCCAGCCGTGACGGAGTCTCCTACGAGCAGTACTTC
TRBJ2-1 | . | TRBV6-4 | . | CASSDWQGRSYNEQFF | TGTGCCAGCAGTGACTGGCAGGGCCGCTCCTACAATGAGCAGTTCTTC
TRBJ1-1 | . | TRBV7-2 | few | CASSLEPGIEAFF | TGTGCCAGCAGCTTAGAGCCAGGCATTGAAGCTTTCTTT
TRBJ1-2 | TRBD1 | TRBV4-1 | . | CASSQGGQGIYGYTF | TGCGCCAGCAGCCAAGGGGGACAGGGAATCTATGGCTACACCTTC